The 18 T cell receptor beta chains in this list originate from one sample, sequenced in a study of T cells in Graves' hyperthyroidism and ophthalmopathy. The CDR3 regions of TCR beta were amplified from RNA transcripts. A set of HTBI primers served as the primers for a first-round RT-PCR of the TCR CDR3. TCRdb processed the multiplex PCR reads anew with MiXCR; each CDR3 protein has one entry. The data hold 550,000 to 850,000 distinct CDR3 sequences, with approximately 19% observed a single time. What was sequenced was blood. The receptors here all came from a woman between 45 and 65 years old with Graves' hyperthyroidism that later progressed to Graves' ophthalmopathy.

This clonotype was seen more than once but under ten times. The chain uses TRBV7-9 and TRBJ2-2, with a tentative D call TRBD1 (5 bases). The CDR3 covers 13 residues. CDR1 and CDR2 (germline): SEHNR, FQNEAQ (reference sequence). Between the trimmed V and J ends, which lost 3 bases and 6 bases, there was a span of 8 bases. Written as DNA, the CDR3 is TGTGCCAGCAGCTTCCAGGGTTCCGGGGAGCTGTTTTTT. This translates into CASSFQGSGELFF.

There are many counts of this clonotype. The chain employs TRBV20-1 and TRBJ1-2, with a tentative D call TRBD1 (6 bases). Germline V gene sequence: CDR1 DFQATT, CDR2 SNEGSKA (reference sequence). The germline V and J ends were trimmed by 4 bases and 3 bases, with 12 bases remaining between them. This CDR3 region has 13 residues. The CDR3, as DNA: TGCAGTGCTATCTTGGCAGGGGACTATGGCTACACCTTC. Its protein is CSAILAGDYGYTF.

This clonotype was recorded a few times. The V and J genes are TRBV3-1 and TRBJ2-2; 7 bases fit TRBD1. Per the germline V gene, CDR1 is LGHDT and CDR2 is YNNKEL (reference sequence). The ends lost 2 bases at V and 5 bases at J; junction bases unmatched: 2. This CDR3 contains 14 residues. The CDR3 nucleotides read TGTGCCAGCAGCCAATCACAGGGGACCGGGGAGCTGTTTTTT. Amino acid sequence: CASSQSQGTGELFF.

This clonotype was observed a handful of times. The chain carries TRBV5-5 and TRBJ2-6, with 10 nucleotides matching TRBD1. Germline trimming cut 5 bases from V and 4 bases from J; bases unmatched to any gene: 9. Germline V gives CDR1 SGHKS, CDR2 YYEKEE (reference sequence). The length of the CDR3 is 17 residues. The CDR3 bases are TGTGCCAGCAGAGACCGGGACAGGGGAGCCGGGGCCAACGTCCTGACTTTC. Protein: CASRDRDRGAGANVLTF.

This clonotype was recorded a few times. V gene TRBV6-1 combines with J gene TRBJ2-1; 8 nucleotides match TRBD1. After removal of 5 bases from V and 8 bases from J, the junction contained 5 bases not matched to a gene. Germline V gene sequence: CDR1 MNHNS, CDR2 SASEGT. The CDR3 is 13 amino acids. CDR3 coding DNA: TGTGCCAGCAGTCATGACAGGGGTGATGAGCAGTTCTTC. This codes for CASSHDRGDEQFF.

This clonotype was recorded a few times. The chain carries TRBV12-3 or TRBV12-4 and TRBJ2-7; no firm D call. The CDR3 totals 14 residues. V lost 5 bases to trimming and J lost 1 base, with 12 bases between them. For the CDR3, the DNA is TGTGCCAGCAGTACCCTCCTGAGGTCCTACGAGCAGTACTTC. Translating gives CASSTLLRSYEQYF.

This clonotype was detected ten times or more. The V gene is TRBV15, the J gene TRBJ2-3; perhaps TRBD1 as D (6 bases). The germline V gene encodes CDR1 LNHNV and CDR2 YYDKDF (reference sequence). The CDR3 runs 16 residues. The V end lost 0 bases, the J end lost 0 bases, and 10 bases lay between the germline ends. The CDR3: CATSRDPDRSTDTQYF. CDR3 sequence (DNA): TGTGCCACCAGCAGAGATCCGGACAGAAGCACAGATACGCAGTATTTT.

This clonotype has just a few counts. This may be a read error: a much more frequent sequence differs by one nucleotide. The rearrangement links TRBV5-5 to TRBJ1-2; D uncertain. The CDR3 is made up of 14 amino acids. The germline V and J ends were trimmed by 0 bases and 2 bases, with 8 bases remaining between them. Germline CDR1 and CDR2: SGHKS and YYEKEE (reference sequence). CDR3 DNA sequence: TGTGCCAGCAGCTTGGAGGCGGTAAACTATGGCTACACCTTC. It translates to CASSLEAVNYGYTF.

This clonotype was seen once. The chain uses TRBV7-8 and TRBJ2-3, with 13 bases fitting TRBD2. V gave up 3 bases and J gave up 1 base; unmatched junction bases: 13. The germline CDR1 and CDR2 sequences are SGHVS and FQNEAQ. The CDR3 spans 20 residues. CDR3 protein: CASSLEPGLAGFLRTDTQYF. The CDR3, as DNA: TGTGCCAGCAGCTTGGAACCGGGACTAGCGGGGTTCCTCCGCACAGATACGCAGTATTTT.

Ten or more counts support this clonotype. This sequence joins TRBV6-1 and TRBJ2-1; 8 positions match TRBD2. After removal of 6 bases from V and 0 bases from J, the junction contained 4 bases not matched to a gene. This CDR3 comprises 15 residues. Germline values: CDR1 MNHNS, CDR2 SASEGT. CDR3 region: CASSSGTSSYNEQFF. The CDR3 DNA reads TGTGCCAGCAGCAGCGGGACTAGCTCCTACAATGAGCAGTTCTTC.

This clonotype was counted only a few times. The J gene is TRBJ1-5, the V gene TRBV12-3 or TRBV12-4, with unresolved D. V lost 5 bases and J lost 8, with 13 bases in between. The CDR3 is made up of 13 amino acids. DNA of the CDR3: TGTGCCAGCAGTACCTTAGGGATGGAGCCCCAGCATTTT. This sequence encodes CASSTLGMEPQHF.

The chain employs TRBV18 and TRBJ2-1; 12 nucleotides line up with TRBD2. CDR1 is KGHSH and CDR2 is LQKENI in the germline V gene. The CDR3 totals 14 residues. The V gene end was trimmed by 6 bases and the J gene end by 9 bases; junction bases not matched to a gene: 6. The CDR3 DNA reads TGTGCCAGCTCTTTTGGGACTAGCGGGTCTGAGCAGTTCTTC. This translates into CASSFGTSGSEQFF.

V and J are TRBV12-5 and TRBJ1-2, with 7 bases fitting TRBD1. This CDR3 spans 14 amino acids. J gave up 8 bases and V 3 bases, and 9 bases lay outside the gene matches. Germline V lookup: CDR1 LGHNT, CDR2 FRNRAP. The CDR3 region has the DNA TGTGCTAGTGGTTTCGGGACAGCCAAGGGCGGCTACACCTTC. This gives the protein CASGFGTAKGGYTF.

CDR3 amino acids: CSVTSGGTDTQYF. The CDR3 DNA reads TGCAGTGTTACCTCTGGGGGCACAGATACGCAGTATTTT. The chain employs TRBV20-1 and TRBJ2-3; no definite D call. Trimming shortened V by 7 bases and J by 1 base, and 12 bases separated the two germline ends. CDR1 is DFQATT and CDR2 is SNEGSKA in the germline V gene (reference sequence). CDR3 length: 13 residues.

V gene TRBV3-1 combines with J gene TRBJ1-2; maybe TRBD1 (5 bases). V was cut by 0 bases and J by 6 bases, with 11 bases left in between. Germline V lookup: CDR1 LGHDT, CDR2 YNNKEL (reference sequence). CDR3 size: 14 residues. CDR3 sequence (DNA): TGTGCCAGCAGCCAAGAGGGGGTGGGAAATGGCTACACCTTC. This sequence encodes CASSQEGVGNGYTF.

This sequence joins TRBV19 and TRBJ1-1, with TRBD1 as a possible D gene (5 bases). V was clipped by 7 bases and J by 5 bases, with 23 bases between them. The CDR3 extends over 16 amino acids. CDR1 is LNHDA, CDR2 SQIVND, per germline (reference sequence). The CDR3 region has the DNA TGTGCCAGTACGGGGGGGGGGTACGGGGCAGGGACTGAAGCTTTCTTT. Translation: CASTGGGYGAGTEAFF.

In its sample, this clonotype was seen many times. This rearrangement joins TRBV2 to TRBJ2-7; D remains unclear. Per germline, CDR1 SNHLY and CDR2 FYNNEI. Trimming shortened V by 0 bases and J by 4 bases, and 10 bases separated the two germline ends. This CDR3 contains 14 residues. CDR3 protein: CASSEAQLEYEQYF. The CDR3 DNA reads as TGTGCCAGCAGTGAAGCGCAATTAGAGTACGAGCAGTACTTC.

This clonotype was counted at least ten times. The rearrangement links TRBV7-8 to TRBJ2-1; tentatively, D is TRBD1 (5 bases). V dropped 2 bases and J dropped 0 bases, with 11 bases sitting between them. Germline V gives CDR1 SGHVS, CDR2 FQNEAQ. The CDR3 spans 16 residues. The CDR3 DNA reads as TGTGCCAGCAGCTTATGGCAGGGAATCTCCTACAATGAGCAGTTCTTC. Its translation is CASSLWQGISYNEQFF.